Below are 5 T cell receptor beta chains sequenced from a single sample in a study of cytomegalovirus exposure and HLA in healthy donors. Amplification used 60 Vbeta primers and 13 Jbeta primers. Some clones are missing from TCRdb's copy, which holds only in-frame ones; the method was immunoSEQ multiplex PCR. This sample has over 150,000 clones, with more than 80% found just once. The sample comprised PBMCs. The receptor source for this set is a boy aged 5 to 17 in good health and CMV-seronegative.

The genes are TRBV19 and TRBJ2-7; 10 nucleotides line up with TRBD2. CDR3 length: 16 residues. The germline V gene has CDR1 LNHDA and CDR2 SQIVND (reference sequence). Trimming cost V 4 bases and J 3 bases; bases outside gene matches: 9. The CDR3 DNA is TGTGCCAGTAGTAAAGCGGGAGGGCCTAGTGGCTACGAGCAGTACTTC. Its protein product is CASSKAGGPSGYEQYF.

V and J are TRBV6-1 and TRBJ1-1; D remains unclear. Trimming shortened V by 5 bases and J by 1 base, and 11 bases separated the two germline ends. Per the germline V gene, CDR1 is MNHNS and CDR2 is SASEGT. This CDR3 is built from 14 residues. Here the CDR3 reads CASSSRAENTEAFF. The CDR3 nucleotides are TGTGCCAGCAGTTCGAGGGCGGAGAACACTGAAGCTTTCTTT.

Note on this clone: This CDR3 is also generated by other DNA sequences in the sample. The chain recombines TRBV20-1 with TRBJ1-3; no clear D. CDR1 and CDR2 (germline): DFQATT, SNEGSKA (reference sequence). V shed 5 bases and J shed 4 bases, with 6 bases lying between them. This CDR3 spans 11 amino acids. This chain's CDR3 is CSARVGNTIYF. CDR3 bases: TGCAGTGCTCGTGTAGGAAACACCATATATTTT.

The V call is TRBV11-2, the J call TRBJ2-1; D possibly corresponds to TRBD2 (6 bases). Germline V gene sequence: CDR1 SGHAT, CDR2 FQNNGV. CDR3 length: 14 residues. V gave up 0 bases and J gave up 6 bases, with 9 bases separating them. CDR3 region: CASSLDRRVNEQFF. As DNA, the CDR3 is TGTGCCAGCAGCTTAGATCGGAGGGTCAATGAGCAGTTCTTC.

This clone has a handful of counts. The J gene is TRBJ2-1, the V gene TRBV4-3; D is ambiguous. The V end was cut by 4 bases, the J end by 1 base, with 8 bases between. Per the germline V gene, CDR1 is LGHNA and CDR2 is YSLEER. CDR3 size: 14 residues. In nucleotides, the CDR3 is TGCGCCAGCAGCCCTTCCGGTTCCTACAATGAGCAGTTCTTC. It codes for CASSPSGSYNEQFF.